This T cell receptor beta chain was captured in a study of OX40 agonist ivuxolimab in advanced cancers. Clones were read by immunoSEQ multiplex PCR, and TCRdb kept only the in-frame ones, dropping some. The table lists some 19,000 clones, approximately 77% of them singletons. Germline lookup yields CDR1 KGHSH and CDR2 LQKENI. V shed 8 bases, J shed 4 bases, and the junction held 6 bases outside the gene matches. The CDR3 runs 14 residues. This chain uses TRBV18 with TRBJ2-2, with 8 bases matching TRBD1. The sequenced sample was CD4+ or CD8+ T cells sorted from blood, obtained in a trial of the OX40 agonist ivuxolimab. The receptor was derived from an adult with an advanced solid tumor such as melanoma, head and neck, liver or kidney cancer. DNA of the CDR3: TGTGCCAGCGCCGGGACAGGACCCACCGGGGAGCTGTTTTTT. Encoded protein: CASAGTGPTGELFF.